A selection of T cell receptor beta chains follows, all from one sample in a study of control samples from healthy donors and cancer patients. Clones were read by immunoSEQ multiplex PCR, and TCRdb kept only the in-frame ones, dropping some. This sample has 190,000 or so clones; just under 95% occur once, and the top ten carry over 1.3%. The material sequenced was blood. The receptors stem from a man aged 18 to 29 in good health. Both conserved end residues are part of each CDR3. The D gene is left open where the match is weak. The size field is filled for only some rows; it gives once, few, many or a size class.

TRBV2	TRBJ1-5	TRBD1	NA	CASSLQGNQPQHF	TGTGCCAGCAGTCTACAGGGGAATCAGCCCCAGCATTTT
TRBV5-1	TRBJ1-2	TRBD1	NA	CASSLAWGQGVTNYGYTF	TGCGCCAGCAGCTTGGCCTGGGGACAGGGGGTTACTAACTATGGCTACACCTTC
TRBV30	TRBJ2-2	NA	NA	CAWNQVGELFF	TGTGCCTGGAATCAGGTTGGGGAGCTGTTTTTT
TRBV4-1	TRBJ2-1	NA	NA	CASSLRLAAEQFF	TGCGCCAGCAGCTTAAGACTGGCGGCTGAGCAGTTCTTC
TRBV24-1	TRBJ2-1	TRBD2	once	CATSGTSGGGSYNEQFF	TGTGCCACCAGTGGGACTAGCGGGGGGGGCTCCTACAATGAGCAGTTCTTC
TRBV5-1	TRBJ1-4	NA	NA	CASSLDSITATNEKLFF	TGCGCCAGCAGCCTGGACAGCATAACCGCAACTAATGAAAAACTGTTTTTT
TRBV12-5	TRBJ2-1	TRBD2	once	CASGSLAGNEQFF	TGTGCTAGTGGCTCACTAGCGGGAAATGAGCAGTTCTTC
TRBV5-6	TRBJ2-3	NA	NA	CASSLVQSVGTQYF	TGTGCCAGCAGCTTGGTTCAATCCGTAGGTACGCAGTATTTT
TRBV5-1	TRBJ2-3	NA	NA	CASSLRASRTDTQYF	TGCGCCAGCAGCTTGCGTGCCAGTCGCACAGATACGCAGTATTTT
TRBV28	TRBJ1-2	NA	NA	CASSRQGTYGYTF	TGTGCCAGCAGTCGCCAGGGGACCTATGGCTACACCTTC